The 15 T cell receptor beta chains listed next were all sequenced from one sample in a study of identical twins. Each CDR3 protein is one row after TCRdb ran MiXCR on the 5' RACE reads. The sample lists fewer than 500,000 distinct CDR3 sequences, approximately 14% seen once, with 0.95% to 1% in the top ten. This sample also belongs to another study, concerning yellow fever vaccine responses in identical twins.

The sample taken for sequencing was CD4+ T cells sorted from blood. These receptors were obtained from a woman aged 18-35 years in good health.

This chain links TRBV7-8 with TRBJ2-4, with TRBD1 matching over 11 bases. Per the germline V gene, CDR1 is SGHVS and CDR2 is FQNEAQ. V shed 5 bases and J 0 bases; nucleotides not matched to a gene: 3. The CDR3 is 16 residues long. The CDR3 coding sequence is TGTGCCAGCAGCCCGGACAGGGGGCTAGCCAAAAACATTCAGTACTTC. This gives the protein CASSPDRGLAKNIQYF.

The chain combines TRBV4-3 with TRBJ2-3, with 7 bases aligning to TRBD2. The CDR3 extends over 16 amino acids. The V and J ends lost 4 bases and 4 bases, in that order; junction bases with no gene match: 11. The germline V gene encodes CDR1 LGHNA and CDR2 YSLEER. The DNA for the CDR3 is TGCGCCAGCAGCCGTTCTCCAGCGGGGAGGTCAGATACGCAGTATTTT. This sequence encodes CASSRSPAGRSDTQYF.

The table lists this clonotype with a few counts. The CDR3 protein is CASSPPEGRRYEQYF. DNA for the CDR3: TGTGCCAGCTCACCACCGGAAGGACGGAGGTACGAGCAGTACTTC. The chain uses TRBV18 and TRBJ2-7; tentatively, D is TRBD2 (5 bases). The CDR3 spans 15 residues. Germline CDR1 is KGHSH and CDR2 is LQKENI. V lost 0 bases and J lost 4, with 13 bases in between.

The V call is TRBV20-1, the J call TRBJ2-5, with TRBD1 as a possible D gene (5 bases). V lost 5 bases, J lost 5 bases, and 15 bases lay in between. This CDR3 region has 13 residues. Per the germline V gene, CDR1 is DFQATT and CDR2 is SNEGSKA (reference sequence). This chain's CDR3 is CSAGPEAGETQYF. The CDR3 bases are TGCAGTGCTGGACCAGAGGCAGGGGAGACCCAGTACTTC.

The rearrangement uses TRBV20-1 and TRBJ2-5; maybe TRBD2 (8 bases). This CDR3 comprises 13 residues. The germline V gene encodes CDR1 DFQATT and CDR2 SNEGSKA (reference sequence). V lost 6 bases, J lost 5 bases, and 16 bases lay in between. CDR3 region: CSARGLGGETQYF. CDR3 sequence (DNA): TGCAGTGCAAGGGGACTAGGGGGCGAGACCCAGTACTTC.

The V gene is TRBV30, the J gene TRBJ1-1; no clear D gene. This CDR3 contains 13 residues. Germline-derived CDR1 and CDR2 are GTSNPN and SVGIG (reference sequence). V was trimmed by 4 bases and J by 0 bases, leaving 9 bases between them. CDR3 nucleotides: TGTGCCTGGACAGAACCTATGAACACTGAAGCTTTCTTT. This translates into CAWTEPMNTEAFF.

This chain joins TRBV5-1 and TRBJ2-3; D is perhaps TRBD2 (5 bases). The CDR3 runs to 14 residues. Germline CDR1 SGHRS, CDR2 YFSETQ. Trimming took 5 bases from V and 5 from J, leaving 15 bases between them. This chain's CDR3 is CASRPDLGRDTQYF. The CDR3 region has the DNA TGCGCCAGCAGACCGGACTTGGGGAGAGATACGCAGTATTTT.

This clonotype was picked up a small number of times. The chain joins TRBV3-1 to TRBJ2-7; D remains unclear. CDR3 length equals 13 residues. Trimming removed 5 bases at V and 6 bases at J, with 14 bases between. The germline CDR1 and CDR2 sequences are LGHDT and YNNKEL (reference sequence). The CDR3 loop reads CASSGSKKGEQYF. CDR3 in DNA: TGTGCCAGCAGCGGCTCCAAAAAGGGCGAGCAGTACTTC.

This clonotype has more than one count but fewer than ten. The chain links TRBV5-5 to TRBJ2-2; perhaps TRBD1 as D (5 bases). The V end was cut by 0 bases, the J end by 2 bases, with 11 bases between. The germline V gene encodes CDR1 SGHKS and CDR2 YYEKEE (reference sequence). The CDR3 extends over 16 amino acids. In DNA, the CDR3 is TGTGCCAGCAGCTTGGCCAGGGTCCCCAACACCGGGGAGCTGTTTTTT. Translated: CASSLARVPNTGELFF.

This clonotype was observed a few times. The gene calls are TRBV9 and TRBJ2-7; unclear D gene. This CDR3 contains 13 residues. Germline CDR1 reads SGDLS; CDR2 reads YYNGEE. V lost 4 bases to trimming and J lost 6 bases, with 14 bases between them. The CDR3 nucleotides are TGTGCCAGCAGCCCCCATGTAGGGTCCGAGCAGTACTTC. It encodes CASSPHVGSEQYF.

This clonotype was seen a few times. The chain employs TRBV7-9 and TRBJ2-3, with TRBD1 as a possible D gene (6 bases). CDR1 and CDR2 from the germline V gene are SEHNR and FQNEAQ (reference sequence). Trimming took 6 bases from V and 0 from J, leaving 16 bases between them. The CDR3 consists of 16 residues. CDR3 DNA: TGTGCCAGCAGGAGAACAGGGAGAGGGAGCACAGATACGCAGTATTTT. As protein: CASRRTGRGSTDTQYF.

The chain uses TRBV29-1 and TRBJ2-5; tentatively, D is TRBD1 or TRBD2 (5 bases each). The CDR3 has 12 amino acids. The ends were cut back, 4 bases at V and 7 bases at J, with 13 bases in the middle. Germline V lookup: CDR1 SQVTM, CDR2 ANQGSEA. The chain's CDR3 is CSVVSGDGTQYF. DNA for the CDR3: TGCAGCGTTGTATCCGGGGACGGGACCCAGTACTTC.

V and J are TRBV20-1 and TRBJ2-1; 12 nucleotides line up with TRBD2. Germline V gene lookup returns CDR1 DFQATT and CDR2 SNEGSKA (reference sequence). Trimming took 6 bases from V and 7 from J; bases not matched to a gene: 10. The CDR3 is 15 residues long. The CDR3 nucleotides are TGCAGTGCCCCAGCGTCTAGCGGGAGGGGGAATGAGCAGTTCTTC. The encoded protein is CSAPASSGRGNEQFF.

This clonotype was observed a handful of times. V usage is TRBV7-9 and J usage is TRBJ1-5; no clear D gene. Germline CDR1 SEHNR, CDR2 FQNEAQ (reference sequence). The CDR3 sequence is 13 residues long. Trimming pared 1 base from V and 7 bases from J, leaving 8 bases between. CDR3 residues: CASSLEGRQPQHF. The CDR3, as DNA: TGTGCCAGCAGCTTAGAGGGAAGACAGCCCCAGCATTTT.

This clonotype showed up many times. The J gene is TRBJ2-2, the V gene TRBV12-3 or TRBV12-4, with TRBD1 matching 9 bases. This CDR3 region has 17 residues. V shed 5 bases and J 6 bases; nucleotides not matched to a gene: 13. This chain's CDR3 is CASSPGQGYTAPGELFF. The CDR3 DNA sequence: TGTGCCAGCAGTCCTGGACAGGGGTATACGGCTCCCGGGGAGCTGTTTTTT.